This T cell receptor (beta chain) was recovered during a study of blood T cell repertoires in COVID-19. Study details: Samples of COVID-19 (acute and convalescent) were obtained from the United States, Italy and Spain.

Authors' methods: Nucleated cell counts were estimated from reference gene primer amplification. Clones were sequenced by immunoSEQ multiplex PCR, and TCRdb holds only the in-frame ones, with some missing. Clonal size and the V and J genes are those of that table, whereas D and trimming came from the DNA. The sample lists around 130,000 clones; 85% to 90% were seen once. CDR1 SSHAT and CDR2 FNYEAQ come from the germline V gene (reference sequence). The CDR3 totals 15 residues. As regards this clone: The junction shows a germline mismatch at one end, possibly a read error.

The sample taken for sequencing was peripheral blood. This receptor was identified in a man in his 70s with active or convalescent COVID-19. The V and J genes are TRBV7-7 and TRBJ2-1; maybe TRBD2 (5 bases). The CDR3 DNA follows: TGTGCTAGCAGCTTAGCGCCCTCTCCGGACAATGAGCAGTTCTTC. Its protein product is CASSLAPSPDNEQFF.